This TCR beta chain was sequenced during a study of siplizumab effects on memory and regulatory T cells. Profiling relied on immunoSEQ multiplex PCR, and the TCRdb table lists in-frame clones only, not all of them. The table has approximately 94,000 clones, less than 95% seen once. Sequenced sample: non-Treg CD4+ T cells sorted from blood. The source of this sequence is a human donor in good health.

The CDR3: CASSVQETGELFF. The CDR3 nucleotides are TGTGCCAGCAGCGTTCAGGAAACCGGGGAGCTGTTTTTT. The chain uses TRBV9 and TRBJ2-2; D unclear. The V gene lost 2 bases and the J gene lost 5 bases, with 7 bases spanning the gap. CDR3 length: 13 residues. The germline V gene encodes CDR1 SGDLS and CDR2 YYNGEE.